This entry features one TCR beta chain sequence. Sequencing was performed with immunoSEQ multiplex PCR; in TCRdb, only in-frame clones are kept and a portion is missing. This sample yields around 300,000 clones, of which 88% are seen a single time; 2.5% to 3.5% belongs to the top ten. Germline V lookup: CDR1 MNHEY, CDR2 SVGEGT. The V segment lost 6 bases and the J segment 1 base; nucleotides outside the gene matches: 8. There are 15 residues in the CDR3. The sample belongs to a study of blood T cell repertoires in COVID-19. Overall study: Sample material is recorded as cDNA or gDNA derived from T cells, B-cell-depleted T cells, or PBMCs.

Among Cohort 3 donors, those recovered had two negative PCRs, clearance, or symptom resolution. The sequencing input was PBMCs or T cells enriched from blood (not recorded which). The receptor was isolated from a woman between 45 and 60 years old who had recovered from COVID-19. The J gene is TRBJ1-1, the V gene TRBV6-2 or TRBV6-3; 7 nucleotides match TRBD1. CDR3 residues: CASSIGTVSNTEAFF. In nucleotides, the CDR3 is TGTGCCAGCAGCATCGGGACAGTATCGAACACTGAAGCTTTCTTT.